Detailed here is one T cell receptor (beta chain). Its antigen is not known. Amplification in unsorted PBMC replicate PCRs started from 300 ng DNA, which equals around 31,000 T cell genomes. In the original analysis: ImmunoSEQ sequences covered only the junction and lacked quality scores; filtering therefore differed. Sequencing was performed with immunoSEQ multiplex PCR; in TCRdb, only in-frame clones are kept and a portion is missing. V and J calls and clone size are those listed in that table; D and trimming were worked out from the DNA. The sample holds about 490,000 clones, less than 80% seen once. The CDR3 runs 17 residues. CDR1 and CDR2 from the germline V gene are MDHEN and SYDVKM. The V segment lost 4 bases and the J segment 0 bases; nucleotides outside the gene matches: 11. The healthy adult donors were HIV-negative and reported no recent acute infections or vaccinations. This sample was taken from a study of shared clonotypes between healthy human individuals.

Broader study findings: An expected dependence of interdonor clonotype sharing on sequencing depth was noted.

V gene TRBV28 combines with J gene TRBJ2-7, with 8 positions matching TRBD2. This sequence originates from a woman aged 40-49 years in good health. Some clones in this sample may be carry-over from other donors' samples. The sequenced sample was PBMCs. The CDR3 bases are TGTGCCAGCAGTTCCCTTAAGACTAGCGCTGTCTCCTACGAGCAGTACTTC. Translated: CASSSLKTSAVSYEQYF.